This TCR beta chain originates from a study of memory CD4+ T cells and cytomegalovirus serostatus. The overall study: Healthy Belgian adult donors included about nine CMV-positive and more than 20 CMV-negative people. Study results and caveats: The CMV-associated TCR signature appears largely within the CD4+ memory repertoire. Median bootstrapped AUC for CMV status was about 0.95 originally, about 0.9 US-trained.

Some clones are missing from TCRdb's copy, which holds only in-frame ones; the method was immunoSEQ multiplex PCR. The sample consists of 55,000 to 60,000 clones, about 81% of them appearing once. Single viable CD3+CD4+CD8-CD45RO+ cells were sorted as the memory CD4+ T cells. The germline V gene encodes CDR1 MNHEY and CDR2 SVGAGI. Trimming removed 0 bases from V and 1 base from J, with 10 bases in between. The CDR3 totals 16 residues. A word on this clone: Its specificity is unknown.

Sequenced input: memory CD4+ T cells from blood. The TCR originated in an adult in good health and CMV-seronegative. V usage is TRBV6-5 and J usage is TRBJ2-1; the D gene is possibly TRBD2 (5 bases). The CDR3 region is CASSYSGLSSYNEQFF. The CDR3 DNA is TGTGCCAGCAGTTACTCCGGACTTTCTTCCTACAATGAGCAGTTCTTC.